This T cell receptor beta chain was captured by sequencing in a study of metastatic and nonmetastatic thyroid tumors. Study information: For malignant and benign thyroid patients, tumor or nodule tissue and blood were the sources whose repertoires were compared.

As to this clone: Its target is not known.

There were no patients who had received any treatment before thyroid surgery. In the authors' methods: It was from CDR3 differences across clinicopathological groups that a distant-metastasis classifier for papillary thyroid cancer was built. TCRdb re-called the PCR reads via MiXCR. The authors' filters were not applied to this entry. The sample has tens of thousands of clones, approximately 34% seen once. General study points: It was reported that TCR beta diversity was significantly higher in malignant thyroid tumors than benign nodules, in blood and tumor.

The source is a female donor with papillary thyroid cancer or a benign thyroid nodule (not recorded which). Some clones in this sample may be carry-over from other donors' samples. The source material was tumor tissue.

The DNA of the CDR3 is TGTGCCAGCAGCTTAGGATGGCGGAACAATGAGCAGTTCTTC. This encodes CASSLGWRNNEQFF. The V gene is TRBV11-3, the J gene TRBJ2-1; D call uncertain. The CDR3 length is 14 residues. Germline V gene data show CDR1 as SGHNT and CDR2 as YENEEA. The V and J ends lost 1 base and 5 bases respectively, with 9 bases between them.